One sample yielded the 12 T cell receptor beta chains listed below, sequenced in a study of Ad26.COV2.S vaccination and SARS-CoV-2 variants. TCRdb's table, derived via immunoSEQ multiplex PCR, lists solely in-frame clones and lacks some. The sample records some 340,000 clones, around 84% being singletons. Treatment indicated: 19 received Ad26.COV2.S at low or high dose, single or two shots; about 5 received placebo; per-sample allocation not given. Day 63 following the first vaccine or placebo injection was when the samples were taken. This sample comprised peripheral blood, obtained in a trial of Ad26.COV2.S vaccine versus placebo. The source of these receptors is a person between 18 and 65 years old who received the Ad26.COV2.S COVID-19 vaccine or a placebo.

The rearrangement uses TRBV29-1 and TRBJ1-1; a possible D gene is TRBD1 (5 bases). CDR3 length: 14 amino acids. The germline gives CDR1 SQVTM, CDR2 ANQGSEA. V was pared by 3 bases and J by 8 bases, with 19 bases between. The CDR3 bases are TGCAGCGTTGATCAGGGCTCAACCGAATCAGAAGCTTTCTTT. Amino acids: CSVDQGSTESEAFF.

As for this clone: A much larger clone lies one base from this, so it may be a read error. V and J are TRBV7-8 and TRBJ2-2; D call uncertain. From germline, CDR1 is SGHVS and CDR2 FQNEAQ. The V end was cut by 3 bases, the J end by 2 bases, with 10 bases between. The CDR3 length is 15 residues. The chain's CDR3 is CASSFITQNTGELFF. Here the CDR3 DNA reads TGTGCCAGCAGCTTTATTACCCAAAACACCGGGGAGCTGTTTTTT.

This clone was seen once. The chain links TRBV6-5 to TRBJ2-7; 13 nucleotides line up with TRBD2. The CDR3 totals 14 residues. Trimming cost V 6 bases and J 7 bases; bases outside gene matches: 6. CDR1 and CDR2 (germline): MNHEY, SVGAGI. CDR3 DNA sequence: TGTGCCAGCAGCCGACTAGCGGGGGGTAGGGAGCAGTACTTC. This codes for CASSRLAGGREQYF.

J is TRBJ2-1 and V is TRBV15, with 9 bases identical to TRBD1. The CDR3 spans 15 residues. Germline CDR1 reads LNHNV; CDR2 reads YYDKDF (reference sequence). The V and J ends lost 5 bases and 7 bases, in that order; junction bases with no gene match: 9. CDR3 in amino acids: CATSDRTGARNEQFF. In DNA form, the CDR3 reads TGTGCCACCAGCGATCGGACAGGGGCAAGGAATGAGCAGTTCTTC.

V gene TRBV30 combines with J gene TRBJ2-5, with D possibly called TRBD1 or TRBD2 (5 bases each). Germline V gene data show CDR1 as GTSNPN and CDR2 as SVGIG (reference sequence). This CDR3 has 14 residues. V gave up 4 bases and J gave up 1 base, with 13 bases separating them. The CDR3 coding sequence is TGTGCCTGGATTCTACGGGGCATCCAAGAGACCCAGTACTTC. Protein: CAWILRGIQETQYF.

The chain combines TRBV3-1 (or the pseudogene TRBV3-2) with TRBJ2-5; D remains unclear. CDR1 is LGHDT and CDR2 is YNNKEL in the germline V gene (reference sequence). V lost 0 bases and J 5 bases, leaving 19 bases between the germline ends. This CDR3 is built from 17 residues. DNA of the CDR3: TGTGCCAGCAGCCAAGAGGGAAGGATCCCCCCGAGGGAGACCCAGTACTTC. It is translated as CASSQEGRIPPRETQYF.

The rearrangement uses TRBV5-4 and TRBJ2-7; D gene ambiguous. The CDR3 consists of 18 residues. Germline-derived CDR1 and CDR2 are SGHNT and YYREEE (reference sequence). Trimming pared 1 base from V and 2 bases from J, leaving 22 bases between. The CDR3 DNA sequence: TGTGCCAGCAGCTTGATTGACCCAGCGACCGGCATTCCCTACGAGCAGTACTTC. Its translation: CASSLIDPATGIPYEQYF. Looking up the rest from reference TRBV5-4 and TRBJ2-7 gives the full variable domain: ETGVTQSPTHLIKTRGQQVTLRCSSQSGHNTVSWYQQALGQGPQFIFQYYREEENGRGNFPPRFSGLQFPNYSSELNVNALELDDSALYLCASSLIDPATGIPYEQYFGPGTRLTVT.

This chain uses TRBV4-3 with TRBJ1-2; 10 nucleotides match TRBD1. V lost 3 bases to trimming and J lost 7 bases; unmatched junction nucleotides: 5. The CDR3 is made up of 14 amino acids. Germline V gene sequence: CDR1 LGHNA, CDR2 YSLEER. The CDR3 DNA reads TGCGCCAGCAGCCAGGAGACAGGGGGCATTGGCTACACCTTC. Translating gives CASSQETGGIGYTF.

The chain couples TRBV7-3 to TRBJ2-2; the D is unclear. Trimming left V 5 bases short and J 3 bases short, with 7 bases between. Germline V gene data show CDR1 as SGHTA and CDR2 as FQGTGA. The CDR3 consists of 13 residues. The CDR3 spells CASSPTYTGELFF. The CDR3 DNA is TGTGCCAGCAGCCCCACATACACCGGGGAGCTGTTTTTT.

This clone appeared once. CDR3 protein: CASSLGTQISYNEQFF. Here the CDR3 DNA reads TGTGCCAGCAGCCTTGGGACTCAAATTTCCTACAATGAGCAGTTCTTC. This chain connects TRBV11-3 to TRBJ2-1; D might be TRBD2 (6 bases). This CDR3 has 16 residues. V dropped 5 bases and J dropped 1 base, with 15 bases sitting between them. Germline CDR1 reads SGHNT; CDR2 reads YENEEA.

V usage is TRBV7-3 and J usage is TRBJ2-1; tentative D call: TRBD1 (6 bases). The germline V and J ends were trimmed by 5 bases and 8 bases, with 16 bases remaining between them. Germline V CDR1 and CDR2: SGHTA, FQGTGA. CDR3 length equals 14 residues. The CDR3 here is CASSPGAGAYEQFF. In nucleotides, the CDR3 is TGTGCCAGCAGCCCCGGGGCAGGGGCGTATGAGCAGTTCTTC.

Only a few counts were recorded for this clone. The V gene is TRBV6-5, the J gene TRBJ1-4; no clear D. This CDR3 has 14 amino acids. The V end was cut by 6 bases, the J end by 8 bases, with 16 bases between. The germline gives CDR1 MNHEY, CDR2 SVGAGI. Here the CDR3 reads CASSPGNDVEKLFF. In DNA form, the CDR3 reads TGTGCCAGCAGCCCCGGCAATGATGTGGAAAAACTGTTTTTT.